This T cell receptor beta chain comes out of a study of T-cell reconstitution after alpha-beta-depleted transplantation in children. General observations from the study: Several patients had high TCRbeta diversity at day 60; it came from surviving recipient T cells and thymic progenitors. From newly produced T cells came most of the T-cell counts and diversity one year after transplant. Two months or so post-transplant, alpha-beta T cells reportedly derived from several hundred expanded graft clones.

Preparation of the TCRbeta library was carried out with unique molecular identifiers. TCRdb analysed the PCR reads with MiXCR anew, one entry per CDR3 protein. There are some 840,000 distinct CDR3 sequences in the sample; 16% occur only once, and around 4.5% lies in the top ten. Unmatched junction bases numbered 2, after V lost 0 bases and J lost 4 bases. The V gene's germline CDR1 is MGHRA and CDR2 YSYEKL. The CDR3 spans 17 residues. This clonotype was counted a few times. The antigen is undetermined. The V gene is TRBV4-1, the J gene TRBJ2-1, with TRBD2 identical over 14 bases. The TCR originated in a male patient younger than 18 who had a stem cell transplant for acute lymphoblastic leukemia, so the T cells may come from the graft donor. The material sequenced was PBMCs, mostly from graft donor cells, taken 360 days after TCRalphabeta/CD19-depleted stem cell transplant. CDR3 coding DNA: TGCGCCAGCAGCCAAGAGGGACTAGCGGGAGCATACAATGAGCAGTTCTTC. Translating it yields CASSQEGLAGAYNEQFF.